This TCR beta chain stems from a study of T cell repertoires in cytomegalovirus infection. Overall study: Public signatures in TCR beta pointed to CMV infection and matching HLA type.

MiXCR was run by TCRdb on the reads, yielding one entry per CDR3 protein. The table shows hundreds of thousands of distinct CDR3 sequences, with about 42% occurring only once. On this clonotype itself: Its antigen is unknown.

V lost 4 bases and J lost 1, with 7 bases in between. The CDR3 consists of 13 residues. The V gene's germline CDR1 is MGHRA and CDR2 YSYEKL. Broader study findings: What dominated the ex vivo response were HLA-C-restricted CMV-specific TCR beta clonotypes.

The clonotype originates from a human donor in good health (CMV status not recorded). Some clones in this sample may be carry-over from other donors' samples. The sample was cultured PBMCs, taken from culture after CMV antigen stimulation. This chain uses TRBV4-1 with TRBJ1-1; D not resolved. The CDR3 sequence is CASSPVRNTEAFF. CDR3 nucleotide sequence: TGCGCCAGCAGCCCGGTCCGGAACACTGAAGCTTTCTTT.